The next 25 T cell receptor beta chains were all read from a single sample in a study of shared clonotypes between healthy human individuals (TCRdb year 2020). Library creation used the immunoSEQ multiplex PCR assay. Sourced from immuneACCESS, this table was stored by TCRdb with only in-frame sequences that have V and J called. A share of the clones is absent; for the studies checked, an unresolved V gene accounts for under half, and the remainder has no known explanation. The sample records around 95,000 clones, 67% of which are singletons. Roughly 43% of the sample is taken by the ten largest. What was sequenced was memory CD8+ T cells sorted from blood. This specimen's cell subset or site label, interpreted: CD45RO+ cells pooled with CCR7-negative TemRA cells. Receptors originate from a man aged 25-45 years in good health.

CDR3 loop: CASSEGSYEQYF. The DNA of the CDR3 is TGTGCCAGCAGTGAGGGTTCCTACGAGCAGTACTTC. The V and J genes are TRBV2 and TRBJ2-7; D is unclear. In germline, CDR1 is SNHLY, CDR2 FYNNEI. The CDR3 totals 12 residues. V was cut by 3 bases and J by 1 base, with 4 bases left in between. Full variable domain (remainder filled in from reference TRBV2 and TRBJ2-7): EPEVTQTPSHQVTQMGQEVILRCVPISNHLYFYWYRQILGQKVEFLVSFYNNEISEKSEIFDDQFSVERPDGSNFTLKIRSTKLEDSAMYFCASSEGSYEQYFGPGTRLTVT.

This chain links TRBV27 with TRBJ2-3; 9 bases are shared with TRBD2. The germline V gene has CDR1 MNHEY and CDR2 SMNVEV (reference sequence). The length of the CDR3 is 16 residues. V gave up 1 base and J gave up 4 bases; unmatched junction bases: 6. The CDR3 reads CASSLFAGGSADTQYF. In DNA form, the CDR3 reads TGTGCCAGCAGTTTATTCGCGGGAGGGTCGGCAGATACGCAGTATTTT.

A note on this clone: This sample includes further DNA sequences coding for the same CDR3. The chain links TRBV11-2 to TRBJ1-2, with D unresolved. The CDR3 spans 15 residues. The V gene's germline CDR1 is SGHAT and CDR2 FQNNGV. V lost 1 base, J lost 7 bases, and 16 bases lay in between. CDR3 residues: CASSLGEDLTPGYTF. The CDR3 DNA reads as TGTGCCAGCAGCTTAGGTGAAGACTTAACCCCTGGCTACACCTTC.

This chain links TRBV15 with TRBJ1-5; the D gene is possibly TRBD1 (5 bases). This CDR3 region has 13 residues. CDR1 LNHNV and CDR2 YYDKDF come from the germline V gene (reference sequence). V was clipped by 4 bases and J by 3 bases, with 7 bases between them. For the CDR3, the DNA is TGTGCCACCAGCACAGGGCACAATCAGCCCCAGCATTTT. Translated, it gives CATSTGHNQPQHF.

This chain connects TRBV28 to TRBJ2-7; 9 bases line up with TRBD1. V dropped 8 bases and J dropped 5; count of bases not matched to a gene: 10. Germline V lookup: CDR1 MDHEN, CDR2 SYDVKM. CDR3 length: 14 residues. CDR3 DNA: TGTGCCAGCGAAGAGGGGACAGGGAAGGACGAGCAGTACTTC. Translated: CASEEGTGKDEQYF.

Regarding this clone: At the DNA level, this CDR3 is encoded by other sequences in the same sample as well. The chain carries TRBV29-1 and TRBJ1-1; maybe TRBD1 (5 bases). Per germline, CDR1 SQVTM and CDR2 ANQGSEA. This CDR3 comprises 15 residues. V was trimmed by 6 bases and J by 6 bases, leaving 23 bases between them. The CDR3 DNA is TGCAGCGTCAGCTCCCCGGGGCAGGGATCCCCTGAAGCTTTCTTT. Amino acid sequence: CSVSSPGQGSPEAFF.

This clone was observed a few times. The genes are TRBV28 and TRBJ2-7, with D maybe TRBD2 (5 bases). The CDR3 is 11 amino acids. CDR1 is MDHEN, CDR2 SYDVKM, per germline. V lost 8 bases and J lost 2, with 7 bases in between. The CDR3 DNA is TGTGCCAGCGGGAGTACCTACGAGCAGTACTTC. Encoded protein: CASGSTYEQYF.

The CDR3 DNA reads TGTGCCAGTAGTATTACCGGGACAGGGGGTAGCGAGACCCAGTACTTC. It is translated as CASSITGTGGSETQYF. This chain joins TRBV19 and TRBJ2-5; 11 positions agree with TRBD1. J lost 5 bases, V lost 3 bases, and 8 bases had no gene match. Germline lookup yields CDR1 LNHDA and CDR2 SQIVND (reference sequence). The CDR3 is 16 residues long.

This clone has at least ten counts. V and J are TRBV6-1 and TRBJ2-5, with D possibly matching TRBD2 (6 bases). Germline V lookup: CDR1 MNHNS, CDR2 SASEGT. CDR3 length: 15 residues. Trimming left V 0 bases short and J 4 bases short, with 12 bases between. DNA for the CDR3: TGTGCCAGCAGTGAAGCAGCGGGTTCCCCAGAGACCCAGTACTTC. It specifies CASSEAAGSPETQYF.

As DNA, the CDR3 is TGTGCCAGCAGCCGCCGAGACAGGGCCACTGAAGCTTTCTTT. This encodes CASSRRDRATEAFF. The V call is TRBV14, the J call TRBJ1-1; TRBD1 matches at 7 bases. Germline values: CDR1 SGHDN, CDR2 FVKESK. The trim removed 4 bases at V and 4 bases at J, leaving 6 bases unmatched. This CDR3 is 14 amino acids long.

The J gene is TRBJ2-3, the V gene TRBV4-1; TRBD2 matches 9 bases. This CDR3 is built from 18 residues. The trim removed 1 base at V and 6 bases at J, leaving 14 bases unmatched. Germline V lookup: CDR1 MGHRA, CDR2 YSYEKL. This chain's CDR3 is CASSQAILRLAVRDTQYF. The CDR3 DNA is TGCGCCAGCAGCCAAGCTATTCTCCGACTAGCGGTTCGGGATACGCAGTATTTT.

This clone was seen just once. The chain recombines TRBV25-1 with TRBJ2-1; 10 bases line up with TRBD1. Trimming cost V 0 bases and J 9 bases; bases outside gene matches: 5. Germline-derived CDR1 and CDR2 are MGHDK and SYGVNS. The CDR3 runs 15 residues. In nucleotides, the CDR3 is TGTGCCAGCAGTGAATACGGACAGGGGGGTAGTGAGCAGTTCTTC. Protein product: CASSEYGQGGSEQFF.

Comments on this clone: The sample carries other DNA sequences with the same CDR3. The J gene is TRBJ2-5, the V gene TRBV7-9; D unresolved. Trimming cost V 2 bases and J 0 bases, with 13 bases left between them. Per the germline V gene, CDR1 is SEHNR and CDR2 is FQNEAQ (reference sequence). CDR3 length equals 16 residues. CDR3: CASSLSRGTDQETQYF. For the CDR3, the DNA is TGTGCCAGCAGCTTATCTAGAGGAACGGACCAAGAGACCCAGTACTTC. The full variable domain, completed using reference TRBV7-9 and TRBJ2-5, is DTGVSQNPRHKITKRGQNVTFRCDPISEHNRLYWYRQTLGQGPEFLTYFQNEAQLEKSRLLSDRFSAERPKGSFSTLEIQRTEQGDSAMYLCASSLSRGTDQETQYFGPGTRLLVL.

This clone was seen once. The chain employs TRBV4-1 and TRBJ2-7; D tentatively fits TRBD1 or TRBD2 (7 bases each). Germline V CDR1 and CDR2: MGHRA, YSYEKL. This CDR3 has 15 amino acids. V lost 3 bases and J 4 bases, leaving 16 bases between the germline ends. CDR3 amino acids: CASSHLQGGTYEQYF. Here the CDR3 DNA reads TGCGCCAGCAGCCACCTCCAGGGGGGGACATACGAGCAGTACTTC.

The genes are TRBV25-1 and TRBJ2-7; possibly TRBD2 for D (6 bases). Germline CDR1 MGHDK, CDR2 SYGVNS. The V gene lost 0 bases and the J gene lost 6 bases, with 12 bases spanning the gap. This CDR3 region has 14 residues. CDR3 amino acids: CASSEYESSAEQYF. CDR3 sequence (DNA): TGTGCCAGCAGTGAATATGAATCTAGCGCCGAGCAGTACTTC.

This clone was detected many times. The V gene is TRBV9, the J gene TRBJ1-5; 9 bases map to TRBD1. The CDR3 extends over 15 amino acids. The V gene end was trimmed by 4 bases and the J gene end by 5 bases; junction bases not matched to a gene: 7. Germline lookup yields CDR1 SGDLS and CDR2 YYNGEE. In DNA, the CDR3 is TGTGCCAGCAGCACCGGGACAGGGCCAGATCAGCCCCAGCATTTT. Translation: CASSTGTGPDQPQHF.

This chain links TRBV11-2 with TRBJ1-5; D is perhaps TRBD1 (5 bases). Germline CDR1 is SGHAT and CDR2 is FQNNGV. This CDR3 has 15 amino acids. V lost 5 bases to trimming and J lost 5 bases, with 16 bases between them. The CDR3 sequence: CASSPRPGPDQPQHF. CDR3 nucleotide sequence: TGTGCCAGCAGCCCCCGACCGGGGCCTGATCAGCCCCAGCATTTT.

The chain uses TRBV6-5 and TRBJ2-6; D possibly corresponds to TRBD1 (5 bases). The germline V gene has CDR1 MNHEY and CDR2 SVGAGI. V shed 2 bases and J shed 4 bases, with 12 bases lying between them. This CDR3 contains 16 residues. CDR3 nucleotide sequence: TGTGCCAGCAGTTACGACTCAGGGTTAGGGGCCAACGTCCTGACTTTC. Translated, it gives CASSYDSGLGANVLTF.

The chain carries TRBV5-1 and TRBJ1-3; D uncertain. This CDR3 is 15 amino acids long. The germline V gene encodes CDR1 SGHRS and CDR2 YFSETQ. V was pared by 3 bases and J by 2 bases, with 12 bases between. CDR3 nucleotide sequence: TGCGCCAGCAGCTCTGGGAGAAGTCCTGGAAACACCATATATTTT. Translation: CASSSGRSPGNTIYF.

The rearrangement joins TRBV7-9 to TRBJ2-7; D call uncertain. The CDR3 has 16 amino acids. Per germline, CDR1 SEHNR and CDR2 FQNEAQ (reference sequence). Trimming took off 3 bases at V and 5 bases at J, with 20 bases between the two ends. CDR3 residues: CASSFGLGNLANEQYF. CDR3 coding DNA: TGTGCCAGCAGCTTCGGTTTGGGAAATCTTGCAAACGAGCAGTACTTC.

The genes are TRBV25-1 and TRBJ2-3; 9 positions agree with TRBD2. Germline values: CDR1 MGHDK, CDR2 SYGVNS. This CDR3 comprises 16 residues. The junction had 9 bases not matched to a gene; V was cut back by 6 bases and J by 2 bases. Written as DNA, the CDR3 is TGTGCCAGCAGAAAGACTAGCGGAACGGCCACAGATACGCAGTATTTT. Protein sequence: CASRKTSGTATDTQYF.

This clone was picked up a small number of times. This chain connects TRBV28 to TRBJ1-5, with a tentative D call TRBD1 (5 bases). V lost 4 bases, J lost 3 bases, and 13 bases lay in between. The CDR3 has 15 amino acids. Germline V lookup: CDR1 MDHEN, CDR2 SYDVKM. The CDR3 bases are TGTGCCAGCAGTTGGACGGGACGGCACAATCAGCCCCAGCATTTT. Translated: CASSWTGRHNQPQHF.

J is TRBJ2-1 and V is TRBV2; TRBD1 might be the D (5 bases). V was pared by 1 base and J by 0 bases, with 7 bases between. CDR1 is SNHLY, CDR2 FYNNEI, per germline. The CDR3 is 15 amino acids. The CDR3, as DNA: TGTGCCAGCAGTGAAGACAGGAGCTCCTACAATGAGCAGTTCTTC. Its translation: CASSEDRSSYNEQFF. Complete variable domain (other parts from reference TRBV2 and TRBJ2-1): EPEVTQTPSHQVTQMGQEVILRCVPISNHLYFYWYRQILGQKVEFLVSFYNNEISEKSEIFDDQFSVERPDGSNFTLKIRSTKLEDSAMYFCASSEDRSSYNEQFFGPGTRLTVL.

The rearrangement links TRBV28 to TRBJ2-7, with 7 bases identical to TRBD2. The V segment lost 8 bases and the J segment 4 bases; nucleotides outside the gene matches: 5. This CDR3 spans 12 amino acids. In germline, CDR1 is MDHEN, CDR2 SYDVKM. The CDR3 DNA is TGTGCCAGCGTGACTAGCAGTTACGAGCAGTACTTC. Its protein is CASVTSSYEQYF.

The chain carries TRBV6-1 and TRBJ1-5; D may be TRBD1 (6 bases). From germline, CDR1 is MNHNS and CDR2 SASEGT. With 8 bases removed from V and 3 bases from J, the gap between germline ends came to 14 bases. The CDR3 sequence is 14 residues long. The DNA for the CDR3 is TGTGCCAGCCAGGACAGAAATCACAATCAGCCCCAGCATTTT. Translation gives CASQDRNHNQPQHF.